The 8 T cell receptor beta chains listed next were all sequenced from one sample in a study of T-cell memory formation after mild COVID-19. TCRdb itself ran the 5' RACE reads through MiXCR, one entry per CDR3 protein. The sample lists fewer than 650,000 distinct CDR3 sequences; about a fifth were seen once. Sequenced: PBMCs or a T cell subset sorted from them (not recorded which). The receptors originated from an adult woman who had mild COVID-19 (a few samples of this study predate the infection). Cell type and time point are not known.

The V gene is TRBV7-9, the J gene TRBJ2-1; a weak D match, TRBD2 (6 bases). The CDR3 consists of 14 residues. V shed 5 bases and J shed 4 bases, with 12 bases lying between them. Per the germline V gene, CDR1 is SEHNR and CDR2 is FQNEAQ (reference sequence). The CDR3 sequence is CASSGTSVYNEQFF. In DNA form, the CDR3 reads TGTGCCAGCAGCGGGACTTCGGTGTACAATGAGCAGTTCTTC.

The rearrangement links TRBV12-3 or TRBV12-4 to TRBJ2-7; no firm D call. The CDR3 contains 13 residues. V lost 6 bases and J lost 2, with 11 bases in between. CDR3 region: CASSEGWAYEQYF. CDR3 nucleotides: TGTGCCAGCAGCGAAGGGTGGGCCTACGAGCAGTACTTC.

V gene TRBV6-1 combines with J gene TRBJ2-2, with TRBD1 matching 7 bases. Germline assignment: CDR1 MNHNS and CDR2 SASEGT. CDR3 length equals 14 residues. V was clipped by 8 bases and J by 2 bases; unmatched bases: 5. The CDR3: CASPGTVNTGELFF. The CDR3 DNA follows: TGTGCCAGCCCCGGGACAGTAAACACCGGGGAGCTGTTTTTT.

The chain carries TRBV29-1 and TRBJ2-5; D unclear. CDR3 length equals 11 residues. CDR1 is SQVTM, CDR2 ANQGSEA, per germline. V lost 4 bases to trimming and J lost 1 base, with 4 bases between them. This CDR3 reads CSVGGQETQYF. The DNA for the CDR3 is TGCAGCGTTGGAGGCCAAGAGACCCAGTACTTC. Variable domain in full (rest from reference TRBV29-1 and TRBJ2-5): SAVISQKPSRDICQRGTSLTIQCQVDSQVTMMFWYRQQPGQSLTLIATANQGSEATYESGFVIDKFPISRPNLTFSTLTVSNMSPEDSSIYLCSVGGQETQYFGPGTRLLVL.

This chain connects TRBV12-3 or TRBV12-4 to TRBJ2-1; the D is unclear. V lost 1 base, J lost 5 bases, and 6 bases lay in between. The CDR3 is 13 amino acids. CDR3 loop: CASSLGTNNEQFF. In nucleotides, the CDR3 is TGTGCCAGCAGTTTAGGGACGAACAATGAGCAGTTCTTC.

CDR3 sequence: CASSLGRGDGYGYTF. As DNA, the CDR3 is TGCGCCAGCAGCTTGGGCAGGGGGGACGGCTATGGCTACACCTTC. The chain employs TRBV5-1 and TRBJ1-2, with 7 bases matching TRBD1. Germline CDR1 reads SGHRS; CDR2 reads YFSETQ. The CDR3 runs 15 residues. Trimming removed 0 bases from V and 4 bases from J; junction bases left unmatched: 6.

This clonotype was counted only a few times. The J gene is TRBJ2-3, the V gene TRBV29-1, with D perhaps TRBD2 (5 bases). Germline values: CDR1 SQVTM, CDR2 ANQGSEA. This CDR3 comprises 16 residues. V was shortened by 3 bases and J by 0 bases, with 16 bases between the two germline ends. The CDR3: CSVEAGRRTSTDTQYF. CDR3 coding DNA: TGCAGCGTTGAGGCGGGCCGTAGAACTAGCACAGATACGCAGTATTTT.

This clonotype was counted between two and nine times. This chain links TRBV5-5 with TRBJ2-1; D gene ambiguous. The CDR3 length is 11 residues. Looked up from germline, CDR1 is SGHKS and CDR2 is YYEKEE (reference sequence). V dropped 3 bases and J dropped 8 bases, with 6 bases sitting between them. The CDR3, as DNA: TGTGCCAGCAGCTATACGTATGAGCAGTTCTTC. Protein product: CASSYTYEQFF.